The 13 T cell receptor beta chains given below trace back to one sample, sequenced in a study of blood T cell repertoires in COVID-19. Only in-frame clones appear in the TCRdb table, and some are missing; sequencing was by immunoSEQ multiplex PCR. The sample lists some 670,000 clones, just under 90% occurring once. The sequenced sample was peripheral blood. These receptors originate from a woman between 18 and 30 years old with acute or convalescent COVID-19.

The rearrangement joins TRBV5-5 to TRBJ1-1; no firm D call. Germline V gives CDR1 SGHKS, CDR2 YYEKEE (reference sequence). The CDR3 contains 14 residues. Trimming stripped 4 bases from V and 2 bases from J, with 12 bases between. The CDR3 protein is CASSPGILNTEAFF. The CDR3 region has the DNA TGTGCCAGCAGCCCCGGGATACTAAACACTGAAGCTTTCTTT.

The sample holds one count of this clone. The genes are TRBV6-4 and TRBJ2-3; TRBD2 aligns across 7 bases. In germline, CDR1 is MRHNA, CDR2 SNTAGT. The CDR3 has 15 amino acids. V was pared by 7 bases and J by 3 bases, with 10 bases of the junction left unmatched. Here the CDR3 reads CASTLSAGGTDTQYF. In DNA form, the CDR3 reads TGTGCCAGCACCCTCTCCGCCGGGGGGACAGATACGCAGTATTTT.

The chain employs TRBV5-1 and TRBJ1-2; TRBD1 matches 10 bases. J lost 8 bases, V lost 4 bases, and 11 bases had no gene match. Germline loops: CDR1 SGHRS, CDR2 YFSETQ. The CDR3 contains 15 residues. Here the CDR3 DNA reads TGCGCCAGCAGCAATCCGGGACAGGGGAGGTCGGGCTACACCTTC. The encoded protein is CASSNPGQGRSGYTF.

V gene TRBV7-2 combines with J gene TRBJ2-1, with D possibly TRBD1 on 5 matching bases. The V end lost 5 bases, the J end lost 7 bases, and 18 bases lay between the germline ends. Germline lookup yields CDR1 SGHTA and CDR2 FQGNSA. This CDR3 is built from 15 residues. CDR3 sequence (DNA): TGTGCCAGCAGCCCTCGGGTCGGACAAACAAATGAGCAGTTCTTC. Its protein is CASSPRVGQTNEQFF.

This rearrangement joins TRBV7-2 to TRBJ2-7, with 8 bases fitting TRBD2. There are 16 residues in the CDR3. Per germline, CDR1 SGHTA and CDR2 FQGNSA. With 5 bases clipped from V and 0 bases from J, the junction kept 9 bases outside the gene matches. DNA of the CDR3: TGTGCCAGCAGCCCCGGGGGGGGAAAGAGCTCCTACGAGCAGTACTTC. This gives the protein CASSPGGGKSSYEQYF.

CDR3 DNA: TGCAGCGTTGAACAACAGGGTGGGATCTACGAGCAGTACTTC. It is translated as CSVEQQGGIYEQYF. The chain carries TRBV29-1 and TRBJ2-7; D possibly corresponds to TRBD1 (6 bases). The CDR3 totals 14 residues. CDR1 and CDR2 from the germline V gene are SQVTM and ANQGSEA. Trimming took off 2 bases at V and 3 bases at J, with 14 bases between the two ends.

The rearrangement links TRBV30 to TRBJ2-6, with D possibly matching TRBD2 (5 bases). The CDR3 has 16 residues. Germline V gene sequence: CDR1 GTSNPN, CDR2 SVGIG (reference sequence). Trimming took 2 bases from V and 0 from J, leaving 11 bases between them. CDR3: CAWSRGSDSGANVLTF. In nucleotides, the CDR3 is TGTGCCTGGAGTCGCGGGTCGGACTCTGGGGCCAACGTCCTGACTTTC.

The chain uses TRBV4-1 and TRBJ1-2; tentatively, D is TRBD1 (5 bases). There are 15 residues in the CDR3. CDR1 is MGHRA, CDR2 YSYEKL, per germline. V was cut by 2 bases and J by 0 bases, with 10 bases left in between. The CDR3 sequence is CASSQPDSPNYGYTF. The DNA for the CDR3 is TGCGCCAGCAGCCAACCCGACAGCCCTAACTATGGCTACACCTTC.

V and J are TRBV29-1 and TRBJ2-1, with a weak D call TRBD2 (5 bases). V gave up 5 bases and J gave up 0 bases, with 11 bases separating them. This CDR3 spans 14 amino acids. Germline V CDR1 and CDR2: SQVTM, ANQGSEA. The CDR3 DNA reads TGCAGCGTTCGACCGGGAAGCTCCTACAATGAGCAGTTCTTC. The encoded protein is CSVRPGSSYNEQFF.

This clone was detected once. The V call is TRBV13, the J call TRBJ2-7, with 7 positions matching TRBD1. This CDR3 contains 14 residues. V lost 5 bases to trimming and J lost 4 bases; unmatched junction nucleotides: 8. Germline V lookup: CDR1 PRHDT, CDR2 FYEKMQ (reference sequence). The CDR3 loop is CASSLGQGVYEQYF. The CDR3 DNA reads TGTGCCAGCAGCCTGGGGCAGGGGGTTTACGAGCAGTACTTC.

The rearrangement uses TRBV10-3 and TRBJ1-5; 7 nucleotides agree with TRBD1. Trimming at V came to 6 bases and at J to 3 bases, leaving 2 bases not matched to a gene. The V gene's germline CDR1 is ENHRY and CDR2 SYGVKD. CDR3 length equals 13 residues. The CDR3 sequence: CAISGQDNQPQHF. The DNA of the CDR3 is TGTGCCATCAGCGGACAGGACAATCAGCCCCAGCATTTT.

The genes are TRBV11-2 and TRBJ1-1, with D unclear. V was clipped by 5 bases and J by 3 bases, with 10 bases between them. CDR1 is SGHAT and CDR2 is FQNNGV in the germline V gene. This CDR3 has 13 amino acids. The CDR3 protein is CASSITVDTEAFF. DNA for the CDR3: TGTGCCAGCAGCATAACAGTGGACACTGAAGCTTTCTTT.

This chain uses TRBV30 with TRBJ1-5; no definite D call. CDR3 length equals 15 residues. Germline CDR1 is GTSNPN and CDR2 is SVGIG (reference sequence). Trimming shortened V by 0 bases and J by 3 bases, and 12 bases separated the two germline ends. The CDR3 spells CAWSVSHSSNQPQHF. The CDR3 region has the DNA TGTGCCTGGAGTGTATCCCACAGTTCCAATCAGCCCCAGCATTTT.